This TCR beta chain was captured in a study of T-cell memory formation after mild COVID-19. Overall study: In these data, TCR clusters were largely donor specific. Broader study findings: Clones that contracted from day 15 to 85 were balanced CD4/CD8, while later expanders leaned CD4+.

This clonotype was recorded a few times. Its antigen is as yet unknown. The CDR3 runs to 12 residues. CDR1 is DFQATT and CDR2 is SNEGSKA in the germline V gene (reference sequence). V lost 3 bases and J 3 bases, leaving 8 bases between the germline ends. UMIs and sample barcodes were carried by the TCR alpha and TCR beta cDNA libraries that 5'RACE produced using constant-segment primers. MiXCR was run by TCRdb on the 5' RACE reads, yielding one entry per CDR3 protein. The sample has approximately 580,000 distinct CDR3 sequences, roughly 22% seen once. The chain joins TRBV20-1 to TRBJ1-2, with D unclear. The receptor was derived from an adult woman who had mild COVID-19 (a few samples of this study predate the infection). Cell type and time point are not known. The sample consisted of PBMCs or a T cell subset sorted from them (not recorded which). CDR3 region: CSARMGDYGYTF. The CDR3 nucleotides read TGCAGTGCTAGGATGGGTGACTATGGCTACACCTTC.